The sequence of this T cell receptor (beta chain) was determined in a study of a mutant IDH1 vaccine in newly diagnosed glioma. Looking at the study overall: Patients underwent eight vaccinations, which took place in weeks 1, 3, 5, 7, 11, 15, 19 and 23. First vaccine doses came 4-6 weeks after radiotherapy alone, or with temozolomide cycles.

V shed 1 base, J shed 7 bases, and the junction held 8 bases outside the gene matches. The CDR3 has 16 amino acids. Germline CDR1 reads MNHNS; CDR2 reads SASEGT. Here immunoSEQ multiplex PCR was the method, and the copy in TCRdb shows in-frame clones only, minus some. The data hold around 41,000 clones, with about four fifths observed a single time. Sample time point: week 23, last vaccination. Each dose delivered 300 ug of mutant IDH1 20-mer peptide subcutaneously with imiquimod. A remark on this clone: What it recognizes is unknown.

The chain links TRBV6-1 to TRBJ1-4, with 8 nucleotides matching TRBD1. Sample: PBMCs, taken from a glioma patient whose treatment included an IDH1 peptide vaccine. This receptor was obtained from a woman in her forties with glioma. Some clones in this sample may be carry-over from other donors' samples. CDR3 in amino acids: CASSEGIGTGGEKLFF. In DNA form, the CDR3 reads TGTGCCAGCAGTGAAGGCATTGGCACAGGGGGTGAAAAACTGTTTTTT.